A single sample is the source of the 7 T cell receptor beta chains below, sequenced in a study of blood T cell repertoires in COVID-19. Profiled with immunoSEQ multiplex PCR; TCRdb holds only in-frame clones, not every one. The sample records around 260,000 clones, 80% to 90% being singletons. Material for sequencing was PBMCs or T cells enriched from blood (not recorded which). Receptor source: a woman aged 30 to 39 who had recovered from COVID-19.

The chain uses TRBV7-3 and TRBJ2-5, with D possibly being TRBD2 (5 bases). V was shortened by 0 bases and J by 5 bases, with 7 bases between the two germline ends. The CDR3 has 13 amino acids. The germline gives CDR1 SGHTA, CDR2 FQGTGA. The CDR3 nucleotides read TGTGCCAGCAGCTTAACCCGAGGGGAGACCCAGTACTTC. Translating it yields CASSLTRGETQYF.

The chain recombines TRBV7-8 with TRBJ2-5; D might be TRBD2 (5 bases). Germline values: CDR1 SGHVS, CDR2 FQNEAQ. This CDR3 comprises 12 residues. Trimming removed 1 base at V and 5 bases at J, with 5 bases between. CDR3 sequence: CASSLERETQYF. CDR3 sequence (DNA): TGTGCCAGCAGCTTAGAGCGGGAGACCCAGTACTTC.

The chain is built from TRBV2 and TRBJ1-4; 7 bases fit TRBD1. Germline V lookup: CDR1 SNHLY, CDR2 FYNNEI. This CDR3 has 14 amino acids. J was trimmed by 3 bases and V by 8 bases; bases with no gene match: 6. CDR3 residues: CASGRTGPNEKLFF. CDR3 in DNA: TGTGCCAGCGGACGGACAGGCCCTAATGAAAAACTGTTTTTT. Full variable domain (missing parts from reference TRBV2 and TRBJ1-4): EPEVTQTPSHQVTQMGQEVILRCVPISNHLYFYWYRQILGQKVEFLVSFYNNEISEKSEIFDDQFSVERPDGSNFTLKIRSTKLEDSAMYFCASGRTGPNEKLFFGSGTQLSVL.

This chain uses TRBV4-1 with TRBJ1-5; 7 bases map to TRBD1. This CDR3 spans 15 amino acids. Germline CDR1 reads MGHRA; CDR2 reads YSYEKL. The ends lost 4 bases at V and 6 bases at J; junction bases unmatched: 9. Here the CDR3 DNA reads TGCGCCAGCAGCCTCACCCGAGGGGGCTCTCAGCCCCAGCATTTT. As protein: CASSLTRGGSQPQHF.

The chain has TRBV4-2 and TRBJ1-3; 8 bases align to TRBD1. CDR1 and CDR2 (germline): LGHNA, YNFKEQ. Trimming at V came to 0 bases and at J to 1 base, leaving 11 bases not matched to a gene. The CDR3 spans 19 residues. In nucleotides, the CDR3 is TGTGCCAGCAGCCAAGAATTGGGGGCCAGGGGGCAATCTGGAAACACCATATATTTT. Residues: CASSQELGARGQSGNTIYF.

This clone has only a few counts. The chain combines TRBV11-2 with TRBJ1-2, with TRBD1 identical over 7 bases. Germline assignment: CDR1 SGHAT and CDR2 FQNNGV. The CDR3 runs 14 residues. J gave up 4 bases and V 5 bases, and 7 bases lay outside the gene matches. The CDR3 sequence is CASSPGTEGYGYTF. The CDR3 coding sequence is TGTGCCAGCAGCCCCGGGACAGAAGGCTATGGCTACACCTTC. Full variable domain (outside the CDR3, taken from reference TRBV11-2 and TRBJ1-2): EAGVAQSPRYKIIEKRQSVAFWCNPISGHATLYWYQQILGQGPKLLIQFQNNGVVDDSQLPKDRFSAERLKGVDSTLKIQPAKLEDSAVYLCASSPGTEGYGYTFGSGTRLTVV.

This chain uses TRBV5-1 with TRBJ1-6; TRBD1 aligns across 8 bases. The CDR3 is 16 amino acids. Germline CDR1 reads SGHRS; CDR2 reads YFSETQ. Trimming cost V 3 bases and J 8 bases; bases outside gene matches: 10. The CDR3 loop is CASSYGGTGVDSPLHF. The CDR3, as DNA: TGCGCCAGCAGCTATGGAGGGACAGGAGTGGATTCACCCCTCCACTTT.